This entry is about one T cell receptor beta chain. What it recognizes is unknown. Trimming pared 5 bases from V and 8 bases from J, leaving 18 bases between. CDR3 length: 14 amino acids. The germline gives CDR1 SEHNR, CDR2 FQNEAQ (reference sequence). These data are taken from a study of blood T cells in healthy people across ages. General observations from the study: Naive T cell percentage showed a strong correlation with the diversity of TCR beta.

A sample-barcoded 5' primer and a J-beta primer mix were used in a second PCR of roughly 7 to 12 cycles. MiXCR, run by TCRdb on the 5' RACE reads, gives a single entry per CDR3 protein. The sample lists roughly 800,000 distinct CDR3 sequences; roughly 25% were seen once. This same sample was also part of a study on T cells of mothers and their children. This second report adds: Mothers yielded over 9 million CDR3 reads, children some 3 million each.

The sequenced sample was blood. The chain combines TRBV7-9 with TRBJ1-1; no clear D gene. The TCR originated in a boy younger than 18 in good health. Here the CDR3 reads CASSATGPAPEAFF. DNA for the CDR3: TGTGCCAGCAGCGCTACCGGGCCAGCCCCAGAAGCTTTCTTT.